A selection of T cell receptor beta chains follows, all from one sample in a study of identical twins. TCRdb analysed the 5' RACE reads with MiXCR anew, one entry per CDR3 protein. Among roughly 1,500,000 distinct CDR3 sequences, 32% were seen once, and the ten largest hold approximately 0.25%. Sequenced material: cord blood. The source is a newborn girl in good health. CDR3s include the opening cysteine and the closing phenylalanine or tryptophan. A D gene is named only where the DNA matches it firmly. For some rows the clone size is stated as once, few or many, or as a class when expanded; others skip it.

cdr3_nt cdr3_aa clone_size d_call cdr3_length j_call v_call
TGTGCCAGCAGTCTAGCGGGGGGCCTAAGCTCCTACAATGAGCAGTTCTTC CASSLAGGLSSYNEQFF - TRBD2 17 TRBJ2-1 TRBV6-6
TGCAGTGCGGATACGTTAAGGGGGGGTCAGACCCAGTACTTC CSADTLRGGQTQYF few - 14 TRBJ2-5 TRBV20-1
TGTGCCAGCAGTTACGACTCCTACGAGCAGTACTTC CASSYDSYEQYF many - 12 TRBJ2-7 TRBV6-2/TRBV6-3
TGTGCCATCAGTGAGTCTACCAGAGGGTCCAATCAGCCCCAGCATTTT CAISESTRGSNQPQHF - - 16 TRBJ1-5 TRBV10-3
TGTGCCAGCAGCCAAGGACTAGCAGTCTATGAGCAGTTCTTC CASSQGLAVYEQFF - TRBD2 14 TRBJ2-1 TRBV11-2
TGTGCCAGCAGCTTAGTGGGGCGGGCACGCACAGATACGCAGTATTTT CASSLVGRARTDTQYF few - 16 TRBJ2-3 TRBV7-6
TGTGCCAGCAGCTCCCTTTACAGTGCCACTGAAGCTTTCTTT CASSSLYSATEAFF few - 14 TRBJ1-1 TRBV5-6
TGCAGTGCTAGGACCCGCGGAACGACAGATACGCAGTATTTT CSARTRGTTDTQYF few - 14 TRBJ2-3 TRBV20-1
TGTGCCAGCAGCATCTATGTGGGGTACGAGCAGTACTTC CASSIYVGYEQYF few - 13 TRBJ2-7 TRBV6-2/TRBV6-3
TGCGCCAGCAGCTTCCCGGGACCCCACTCCTACGAGCAGTACTTC CASSFPGPHSYEQYF - - 15 TRBJ2-7 TRBV5-1
TGTGCCAGCAGTTTTGAGCGACAGGGAGCAGATGCGCAGTATTTT CASSFERQGADAQYF - TRBD1 15 TRBJ2-3 TRBV12-3/TRBV12-4
TGTGCCAGCAGCTTAAATAGCGGTTGGGGGCCGGACAATGAGCAGTTCTTC CASSLNSGWGPDNEQFF - - 17 TRBJ2-1 TRBV7-7
TGTGCCAGCAGTTACCTGCCTCTAGCGGGAGGGTACAATGAGCAGTTCTTC CASSYLPLAGGYNEQFF - TRBD2 17 TRBJ2-1 TRBV6-5
TGTGCCAGCAGTGCCGGGACACGGACAGATACGCAGTATTTT CASSAGTRTDTQYF few - 14 TRBJ2-3 TRBV12-3/TRBV12-4
TGTGCCAGCAGCAACGTAGCGGGGAGGCAGTTCTTC CASSNVAGRQFF once TRBD2 12 TRBJ2-1 TRBV12-3/TRBV12-4
TGTGCCAGCACCCAAGGTGGGGGGTTCCTCCCCTACGAGCAGTACTTC CASTQGGGFLPYEQYF few - 16 TRBJ2-7 TRBV27
TGTGCCAGCAGCATTAACGGAGGTGCGGGGAATACAGATACGCAGTATTTT CASSINGGAGNTDTQYF few - 17 TRBJ2-3 TRBV11-2
TGTGCCACTCACAGCTACAATGAGCAGTTCTTC CATHSYNEQFF few - 11 TRBJ2-1 TRBV2
TGTGCCAGCAGCTTCCTACTAGCGGGAGGGGCGGCAGATACGCAGCATTTT CASSFLLAGGAADTQHF - - 17 TRBJ1-5 TRBV11-2
TGCGCCAGCAGCTTGGTCGTCAAGCGCACAGATACGCAGTATTTT CASSLVVKRTDTQYF - - 15 TRBJ2-3 TRBV5-1
TGTGCCAGCAGCCTAGGACAGGTCTCTAACTATGGCTACACCTTC CASSLGQVSNYGYTF - TRBD1 15 TRBJ1-2 TRBV3-1
TGCGCCAGCAGCTTGGCACTAGCAAGGGGTGAGCAGTTCTTC CASSLALARGEQFF few - 14 TRBJ2-1 TRBV5-1
TGTGCCAGCAGCGTAGGTGCGGGGGGCTGGACCGGGGAGCTGTTTTTT CASSVGAGGWTGELFF few TRBD2 16 TRBJ2-2 TRBV9
TGTGCCAGCAGCTTAGACAGGGAGATCTACGAGCAGTACTTC CASSLDREIYEQYF few - 14 TRBJ2-7 TRBV7-9
TGTGCCAGTAATACCCTTCGGGGGGTCACAGATACGCAGTATTTT CASNTLRGVTDTQYF - TRBD2 15 TRBJ2-3 TRBV19
TGCAACGTTGAATGGGTGACATTCGCCCGCACAGATACGCAGTATTTT CNVEWVTFARTDTQYF few - 16 TRBJ2-3 TRBV29-1
TGCAGTGCTATGCCCTCTAGCGGCGAGCAGTTCTTC CSAMPSSGEQFF once TRBD2 12 TRBJ2-1 TRBV20-1
TGTGCCAGCAGTTCAACCCTAGCGGGAGGCACCTTTAATGAGCAGTTCTTC CASSSTLAGGTFNEQFF few TRBD2 17 TRBJ2-1 TRBV6-2/TRBV6-3
TGTGCCAGCAGCGTACAGGGGCGGGCTTTCTTT CASSVQGRAFF - TRBD1 11 TRBJ1-1 TRBV7-9
TGTGCCACCTATGCCGACTATGGCTACACCTTC CATYADYGYTF - - 11 TRBJ1-2 TRBV24-1
TGTGCCAGCAGCTTGGGGGACTTTGGGGTATACAATGAGCAGTACTTC CASSLGDFGVYNEQYF - - 16 TRBJ2-7 TRBV7-9
TGTGCCAGCAGCCAAAGGGGTTCCAACGAGCAGTACTTC CASSQRGSNEQYF - - 13 TRBJ2-7 TRBV3-1
TGTGCCATCAGCGGGACTAAGAACGAGCAGTACTTC CAISGTKNEQYF few TRBD2 12 TRBJ2-7 TRBV10-3
TGTGCCAGCAGCTCACTACCCCTCACGACAGGTTACGAGCAGTACTTC CASSSLPLTTGYEQYF - - 16 TRBJ2-7 TRBV7-2
TGCAGTGCTAAAAAGCGGGAGGGCCTGATAGATACGCAGTATTTT CSAKKREGLIDTQYF few TRBD2 15 TRBJ2-3 TRBV20-1
TGTGCCAGCAGCTTAGGCGGGAGACTAGCGGGAGGGCGGGGTGAGCAGTTCTTC CASSLGGRLAGGRGEQFF - TRBD2 18 TRBJ2-1 TRBV13
TGTGCCAGCAGCTTCGGCAGGCTGGGCGAGACCCAGTACTTC CASSFGRLGETQYF - - 14 TRBJ2-5 TRBV7-2
TGTGCCAGCAGCTTATCTATGGGCAGGGGAACTGAAGCTTTCTTT CASSLSMGRGTEAFF - - 15 TRBJ1-1 TRBV11-1
TGTGCCAGCAGTAGCGGGAGTCAAGATACGCAGTATTTT CASSSGSQDTQYF - TRBD2 13 TRBJ2-3 TRBV2
TGCAGCGCCAAGACGACTAGCATCAGGGTTACGCAGTATTTT CSAKTTSIRVTQYF many TRBD2 14 TRBJ2-3 TRBV29-1
TGCGCCAGGAGCGACGGGGCCCCCTACAATGAGCAGTTCTTC CARSDGAPYNEQFF - - 14 TRBJ2-1 TRBV10-2
TGCAGTGCTATGACTCCGGGACTACTCCCGGGGACTCACGAGCAGTACTTC CSAMTPGLLPGTHEQYF once TRBD2 17 TRBJ2-7 TRBV20-1
TGTGCCACCAGTGATTTTGGACCCCTCTCCTACAATGAGCAGTTCTTC CATSDFGPLSYNEQFF few - 16 TRBJ2-1 TRBV24-1
TGCGCCAGCAGCCGCGGACAGACTCATTTGAACACTGAAGCTTTCTTT CASSRGQTHLNTEAFF few - 16 TRBJ1-1 TRBV5-1
TGTGCCAGCAGCCAGGGACAGGGGGGAGCAGATACGCAGTATTTT CASSQGQGGADTQYF - TRBD1 15 TRBJ2-3 TRBV3-1
TGTGCCACCAGTGATAGGAGGGCTGGGGCCAACGTCCTGACTTTC CATSDRRAGANVLTF - - 15 TRBJ2-6 TRBV24-1
TGTGCCAGCAGTAAGCGGACTACCGAGCAGTACTTC CASSKRTTEQYF - - 12 TRBJ2-7 TRBV6-2/TRBV6-3
TGTGCCATCAGTGAGTCCGCCCATGAAAAACTGTTTTTT CAISESAHEKLFF - - 13 TRBJ1-4 TRBV10-3
TGTGCCAGCAGCCGAGGGACTACTAAAGATACGCAGTATTTT CASSRGTTKDTQYF once TRBD2 14 TRBJ2-3 TRBV3-1
TGCAGTGCTAGAAATCGGACAGGGCTGGGAAAACTGTTTTTT CSARNRTGLGKLFF - TRBD1 14 TRBJ1-4 TRBV20-1
TGCAGTGCTAGAGATGGGACTCAAGTACAAGAGACCCAGTACTTC CSARDGTQVQETQYF - - 15 TRBJ2-5 TRBV20-1
TGTGCCATCAGTGAGGGACAGGGGGCAGATACGCAGTATTTT CAISEGQGADTQYF - TRBD1 14 TRBJ2-3 TRBV10-3
TGTGCCAGCAGAAGGACAGGTTCCGTTGAAAAACTGTTTTTT CASRRTGSVEKLFF - TRBD1 14 TRBJ1-4 TRBV28
TGTGCCAGCAGTTTACAGGTTAATAGCAATCAGCCCCAGCATTTT CASSLQVNSNQPQHF few - 15 TRBJ1-5 TRBV27
TGTGCCAGCAGCTTTTTCCTAGCGGGGGCCCAGTACCAAGAGACCCAGTACTTC CASSFFLAGAQYQETQYF few TRBD2 18 TRBJ2-5 TRBV11-2
TGCGCCAGCAGCTTGCATCCTACAGCAGATACGCAGTATTTT CASSLHPTADTQYF many - 14 TRBJ2-3 TRBV5-1
TGTGCCAGCAGCAGGCGCCACTCCGGGACTAGCTTTCAGGTGCCCACAGATACGCAGTATTTT CASSRRHSGTSFQVPTDTQYF few TRBD2 21 TRBJ2-3 TRBV7-8